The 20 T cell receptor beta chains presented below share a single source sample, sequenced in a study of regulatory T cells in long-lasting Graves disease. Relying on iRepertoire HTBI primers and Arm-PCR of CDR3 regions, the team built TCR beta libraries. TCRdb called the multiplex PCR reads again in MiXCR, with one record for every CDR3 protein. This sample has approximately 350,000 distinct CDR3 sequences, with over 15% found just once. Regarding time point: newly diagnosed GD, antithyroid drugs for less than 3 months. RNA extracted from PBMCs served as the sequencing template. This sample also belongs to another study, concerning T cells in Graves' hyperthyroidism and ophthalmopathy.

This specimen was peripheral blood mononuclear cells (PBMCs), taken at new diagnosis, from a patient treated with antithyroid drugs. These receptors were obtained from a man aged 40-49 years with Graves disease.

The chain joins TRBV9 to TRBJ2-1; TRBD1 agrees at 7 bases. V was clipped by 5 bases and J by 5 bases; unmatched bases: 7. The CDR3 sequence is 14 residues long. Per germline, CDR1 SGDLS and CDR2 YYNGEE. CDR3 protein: CASSGTEPNNEQFF. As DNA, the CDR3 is TGTGCCAGCAGTGGGACAGAACCAAACAATGAGCAGTTCTTC.

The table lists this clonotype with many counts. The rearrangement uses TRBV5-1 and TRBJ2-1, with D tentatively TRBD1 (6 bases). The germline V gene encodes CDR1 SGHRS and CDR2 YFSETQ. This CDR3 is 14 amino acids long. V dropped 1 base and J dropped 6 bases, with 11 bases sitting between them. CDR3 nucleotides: TGCGCCAGCAGCTTGACAGGGAACTCCAATGAGCAGTTCTTC. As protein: CASSLTGNSNEQFF. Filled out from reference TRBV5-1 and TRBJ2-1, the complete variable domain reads KAGVTQTPRYLIKTRGQQVTLSCSPISGHRSVSWYQQTPGQGLQFLFEYFSETQRNKGNFPGRFSGRQFSNSRSEMNVSTLELGDSALYLCASSLTGNSNEQFFGPGTRLTVL.

CDR3 nucleotide sequence: TGTGCCAGCAGTCCAGGGGGGAGGGTATACTATGGCTACACCTTC. Amino acid sequence: CASSPGGRVYYGYTF. The chain carries TRBV28 and TRBJ1-2, with 7 bases that match TRBD1. Germline V gene sequence: CDR1 MDHEN, CDR2 SYDVKM. CDR3 length: 15 residues. The ends lost 5 bases at V and 3 bases at J; junction bases unmatched: 9.

The CDR3 DNA sequence: TGTGCCAGCAGTTACGATCAGCGGGAGGAGACCCAGTACTTC. Its protein product is CASSYDQREETQYF. This chain links TRBV6-5 with TRBJ2-5; 8 positions match TRBD2. V gave up 2 bases and J gave up 5 bases; unmatched junction bases: 4. The CDR3 sequence is 14 residues long. Germline CDR1 is MNHEY and CDR2 is SVGAGI.

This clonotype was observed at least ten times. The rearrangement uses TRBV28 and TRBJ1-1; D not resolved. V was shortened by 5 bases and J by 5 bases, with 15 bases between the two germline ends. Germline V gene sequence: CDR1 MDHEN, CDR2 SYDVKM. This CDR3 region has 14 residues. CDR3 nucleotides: TGTGCCAGCAGTCCATTCCGGGGTGGGACTGAAGCTTTCTTT. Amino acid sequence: CASSPFRGGTEAFF.

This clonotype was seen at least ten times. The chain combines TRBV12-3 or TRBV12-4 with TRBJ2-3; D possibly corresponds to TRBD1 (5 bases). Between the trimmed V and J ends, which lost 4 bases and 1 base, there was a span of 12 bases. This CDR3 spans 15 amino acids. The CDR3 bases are TGTGCCAGCAGTTCTGAACAGGTGGGCACAGATACGCAGTATTTT. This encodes CASSSEQVGTDTQYF.

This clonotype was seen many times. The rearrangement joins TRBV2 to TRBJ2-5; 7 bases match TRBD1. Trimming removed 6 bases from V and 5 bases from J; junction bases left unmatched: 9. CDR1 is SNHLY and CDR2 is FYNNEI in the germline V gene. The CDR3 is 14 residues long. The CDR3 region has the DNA TGTGCCAGCAGCACAGACAGGGTTGATGAGACCCAGTACTTC. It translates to CASSTDRVDETQYF.

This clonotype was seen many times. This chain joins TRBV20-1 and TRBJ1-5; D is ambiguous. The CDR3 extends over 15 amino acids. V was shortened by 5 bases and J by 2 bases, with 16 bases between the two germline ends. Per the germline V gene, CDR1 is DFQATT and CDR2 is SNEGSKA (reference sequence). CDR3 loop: CSAVRVGSRNQPQHF. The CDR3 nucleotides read TGCAGTGCTGTACGGGTGGGGTCGCGCAATCAGCCCCAGCATTTT.

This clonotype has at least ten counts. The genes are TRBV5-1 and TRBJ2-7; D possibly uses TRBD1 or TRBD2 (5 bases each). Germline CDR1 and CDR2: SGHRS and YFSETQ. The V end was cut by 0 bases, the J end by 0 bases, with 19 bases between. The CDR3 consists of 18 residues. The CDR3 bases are TGCGCCAGCAGCTTGGCCGTTTCAGGGAGAAGACGCTCCTACGAGCAGTACTTC. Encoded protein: CASSLAVSGRRRSYEQYF.

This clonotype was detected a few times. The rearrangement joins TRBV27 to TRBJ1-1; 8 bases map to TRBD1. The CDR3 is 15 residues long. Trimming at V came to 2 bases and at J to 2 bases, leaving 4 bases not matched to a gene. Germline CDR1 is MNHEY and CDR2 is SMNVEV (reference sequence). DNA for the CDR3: TGTGCCAGCAGTTTACGACAGGGGATAAACACTGAAGCTTTCTTT. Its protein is CASSLRQGINTEAFF.

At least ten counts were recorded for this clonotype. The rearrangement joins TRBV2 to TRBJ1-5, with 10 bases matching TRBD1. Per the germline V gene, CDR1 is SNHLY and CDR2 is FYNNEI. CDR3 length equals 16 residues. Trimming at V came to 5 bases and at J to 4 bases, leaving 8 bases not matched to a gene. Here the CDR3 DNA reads TGTGCCAGCAGTAATCGCGGGACAGGGGTTAATCAGCCCCAGCATTTT. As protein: CASSNRGTGVNQPQHF.

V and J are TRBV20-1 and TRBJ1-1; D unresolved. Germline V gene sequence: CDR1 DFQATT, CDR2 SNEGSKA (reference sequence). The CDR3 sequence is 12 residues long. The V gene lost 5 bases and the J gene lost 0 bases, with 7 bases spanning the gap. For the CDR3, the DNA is TGCAGTGCTCCTTCCATGAACACTGAAGCTTTCTTT. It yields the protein CSAPSMNTEAFF.

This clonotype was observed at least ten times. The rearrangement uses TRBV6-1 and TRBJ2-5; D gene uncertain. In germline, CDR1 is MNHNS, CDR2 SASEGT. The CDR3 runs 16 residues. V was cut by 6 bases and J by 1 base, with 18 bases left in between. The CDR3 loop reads CASSPTPYAAQETQYF. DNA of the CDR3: TGTGCCAGCAGCCCCACCCCCTACGCCGCCCAAGAGACCCAGTACTTC.

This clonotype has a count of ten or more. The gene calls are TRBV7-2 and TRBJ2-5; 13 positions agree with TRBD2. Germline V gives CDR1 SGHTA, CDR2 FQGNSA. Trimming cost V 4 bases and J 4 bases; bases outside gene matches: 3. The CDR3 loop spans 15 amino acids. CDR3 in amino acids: CASSSGLAGVETQYF. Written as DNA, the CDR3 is TGTGCCAGCAGCTCCGGACTAGCGGGGGTAGAGACCCAGTACTTC.

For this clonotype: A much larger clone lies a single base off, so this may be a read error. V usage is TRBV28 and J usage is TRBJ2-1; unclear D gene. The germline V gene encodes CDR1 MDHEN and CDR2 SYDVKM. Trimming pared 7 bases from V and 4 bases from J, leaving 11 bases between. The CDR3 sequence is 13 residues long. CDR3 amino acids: CASNQEAYNEQFF. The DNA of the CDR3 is TGTGCCAGCAACCAAGAGGCATACAATGAGCAGTTCTTC.

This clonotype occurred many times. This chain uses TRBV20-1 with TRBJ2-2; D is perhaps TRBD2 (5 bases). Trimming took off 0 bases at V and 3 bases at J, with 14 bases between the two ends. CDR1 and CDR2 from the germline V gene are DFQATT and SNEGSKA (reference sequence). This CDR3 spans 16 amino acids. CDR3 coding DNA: TGCAGTGCTAGAGACGTGCGGGCAGCGGACACCGGGGAGCTGTTTTTT. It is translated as CSARDVRAADTGELFF.

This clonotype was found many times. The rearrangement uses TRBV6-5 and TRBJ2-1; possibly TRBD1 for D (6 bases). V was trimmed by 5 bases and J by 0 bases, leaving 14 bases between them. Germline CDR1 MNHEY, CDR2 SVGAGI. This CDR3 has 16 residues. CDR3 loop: CASSNLQGTSYNEQFF. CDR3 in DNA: TGTGCCAGCAGTAACTTACAGGGCACCTCCTACAATGAGCAGTTCTTC.

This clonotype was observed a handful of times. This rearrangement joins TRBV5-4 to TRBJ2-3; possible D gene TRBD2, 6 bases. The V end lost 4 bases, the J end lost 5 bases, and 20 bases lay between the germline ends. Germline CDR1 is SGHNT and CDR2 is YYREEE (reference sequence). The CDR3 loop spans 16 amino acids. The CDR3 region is CASSRPAAGLGDTQYF. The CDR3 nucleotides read TGTGCCAGCAGCCGACCAGCAGCGGGCCTAGGAGATACGCAGTATTTT.

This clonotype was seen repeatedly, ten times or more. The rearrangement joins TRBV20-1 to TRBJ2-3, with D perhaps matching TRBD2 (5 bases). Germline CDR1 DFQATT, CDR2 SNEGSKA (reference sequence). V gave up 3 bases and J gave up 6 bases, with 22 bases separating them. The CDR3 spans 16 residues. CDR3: CSASPGIHLGPDTQYF. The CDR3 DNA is TGCAGTGCTAGTCCGGGGATCCACCTCGGGCCCGATACGCAGTATTTT.

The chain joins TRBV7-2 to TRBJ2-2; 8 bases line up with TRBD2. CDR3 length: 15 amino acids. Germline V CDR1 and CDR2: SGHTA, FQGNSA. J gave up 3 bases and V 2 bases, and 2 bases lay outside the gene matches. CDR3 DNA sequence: TGTGCCAGCAGCTTATACGGGGGGGACACCGGGGAGCTGTTTTTT. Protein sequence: CASSLYGGDTGELFF.